This is a list of T cell receptor beta chains from one sample in a study of T cells in Graves' hyperthyroidism and ophthalmopathy. TCRdb re-analysed the multiplex PCR reads in MiXCR, keeping a single row per CDR3 protein. The sample lists fewer than 750,000 distinct CDR3 sequences, about 14% occurring once. Sequences were obtained from blood. The source is a woman aged 40 to 50 with Graves' ophthalmopathy. Each CDR3 is given with its conserved first and last residue. Fields, in order: CDR3 protein, CDR3 DNA, J gene, V gene, D gene, clone size. D genes are given only for firm matches. The listing skips clone size in some rows; elsewhere it reads once, few, many or a size class.

CDR3 protein: CASSRTSGRETQYF
CDR3 DNA: TGTGCCAGTAGCCGGACTAGCGGGAGAGAGACCCAGTACTTC
J gene: TRBJ2-5
V gene: TRBV19
D gene: TRBD2
clone size: few

CDR3 protein: CASSFQGKETQYF
CDR3 DNA: TGTGCCAGCAGTTTTCAAGGGAAAGAGACCCAGTACTTC
J gene: TRBJ2-5
V gene: TRBV28
D gene: NA
clone size: many

CDR3 protein: CASSSPQETQYF
CDR3 DNA: TGTGCCAGCAGTTCCCCTCAAGAGACCCAGTACTTC
J gene: TRBJ2-5
V gene: TRBV28
D gene: NA
clone size: many

CDR3 protein: CASSPAGGHGTQYF
CDR3 DNA: TGTGCCAGCTCACCCGCCGGGGGTCATGGGACCCAGTACTTC
J gene: TRBJ2-5
V gene: TRBV18
D gene: NA
clone size: many

CDR3 protein: CSAQGGGQGANTGELFF
CDR3 DNA: TGCAGTGCTCAGGGGGGGGGACAGGGGGCAAACACCGGGGAGCTGTTTTTT
J gene: TRBJ2-2
V gene: TRBV20-1
D gene: TRBD1
clone size: many

CDR3 protein: CASSERDIQYF
CDR3 DNA: TGTGCCAGCAGCGAAAGGGACATTCAGTACTTC
J gene: TRBJ2-4
V gene: TRBV6-1
D gene: NA
clone size: NA

CDR3 protein: CASSFQTGGETQYF
CDR3 DNA: TGTGCCAGCAGCTTCCAGACAGGGGGAGAGACCCAGTACTTC
J gene: TRBJ2-5
V gene: TRBV7-8
D gene: TRBD1
clone size: NA

CDR3 protein: CASSQDGQGGNTGELFF
CDR3 DNA: TGTGCCAGCAGTCAGGACGGACAGGGTGGGAACACCGGGGAGCTGTTTTTT
J gene: TRBJ2-2
V gene: TRBV2
D gene: TRBD1
clone size: NA

CDR3 protein: CASSLGRTVSGYTF
CDR3 DNA: TGTGCCAGCAGTTTGGGACGGACAGTCTCTGGCTACACCTTC
J gene: TRBJ1-2
V gene: TRBV28
D gene: NA
clone size: many

CDR3 protein: CASSLGLAGGFYEQYF
CDR3 DNA: TGCGCCAGCAGCCTAGGACTAGCGGGAGGTTTCTACGAGCAGTACTTC
J gene: TRBJ2-7
V gene: TRBV5-1
D gene: TRBD2
clone size: few

CDR3 protein: CASSTLKRNTEAFF
CDR3 DNA: TGTGCCAGCAGCACCCTTAAACGGAACACTGAAGCTTTCTTT
J gene: TRBJ1-1
V gene: TRBV7-2
D gene: NA
clone size: NA